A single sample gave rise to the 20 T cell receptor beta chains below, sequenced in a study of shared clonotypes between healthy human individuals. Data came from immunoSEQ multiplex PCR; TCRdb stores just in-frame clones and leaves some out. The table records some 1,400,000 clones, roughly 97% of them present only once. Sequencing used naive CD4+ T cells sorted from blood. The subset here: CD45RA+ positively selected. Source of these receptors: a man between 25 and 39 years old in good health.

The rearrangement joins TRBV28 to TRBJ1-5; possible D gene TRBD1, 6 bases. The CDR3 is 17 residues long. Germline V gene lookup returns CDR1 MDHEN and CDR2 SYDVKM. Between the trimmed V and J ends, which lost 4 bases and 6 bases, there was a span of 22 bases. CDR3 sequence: CASSSQQGGWLIQPQHF. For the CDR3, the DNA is TGTGCCAGCAGTTCTCAACAGGGAGGGTGGTTAATTCAGCCCCAGCATTTT. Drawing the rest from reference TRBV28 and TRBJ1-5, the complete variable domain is DVKVTQSSRYLVKRTGEKVFLECVQDMDHENMFWYRQDPGLGLRLIYFSYDVKMKEKGDIPEGYSVSREKKERFSLILESASTNQTSMYLCASSSQQGGWLIQPQHFGDGTRLSIL.

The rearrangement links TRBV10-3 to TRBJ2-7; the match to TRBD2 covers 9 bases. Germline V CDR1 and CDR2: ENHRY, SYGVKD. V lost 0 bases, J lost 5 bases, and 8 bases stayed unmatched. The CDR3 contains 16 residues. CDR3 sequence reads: CAISESTGLASHEQYF. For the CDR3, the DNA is TGTGCCATCAGTGAGTCGACGGGACTAGCTTCCCACGAGCAGTACTTC.

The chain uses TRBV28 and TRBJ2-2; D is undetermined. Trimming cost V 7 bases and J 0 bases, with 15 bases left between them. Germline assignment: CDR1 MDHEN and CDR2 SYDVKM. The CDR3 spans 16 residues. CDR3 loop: CASKGGETANTGELFF. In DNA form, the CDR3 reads TGTGCCAGCAAGGGTGGCGAGACCGCGAACACCGGGGAGCTGTTTTTT.

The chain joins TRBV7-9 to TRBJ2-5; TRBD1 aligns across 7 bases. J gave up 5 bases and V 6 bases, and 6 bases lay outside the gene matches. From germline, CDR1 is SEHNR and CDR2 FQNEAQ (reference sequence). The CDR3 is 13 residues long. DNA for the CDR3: TGTGCCAGCAGACGGAACAGGGGCGAGACCCAGTACTTC. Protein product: CASRRNRGETQYF.

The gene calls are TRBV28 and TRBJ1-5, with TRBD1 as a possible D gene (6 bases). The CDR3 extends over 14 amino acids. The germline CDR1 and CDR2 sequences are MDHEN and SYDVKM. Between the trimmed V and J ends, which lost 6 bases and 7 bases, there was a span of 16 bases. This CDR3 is CASRRQAQGQPQHF. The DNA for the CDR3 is TGTGCCAGCAGACGGCAGGCTCAGGGGCAGCCCCAGCATTTT.

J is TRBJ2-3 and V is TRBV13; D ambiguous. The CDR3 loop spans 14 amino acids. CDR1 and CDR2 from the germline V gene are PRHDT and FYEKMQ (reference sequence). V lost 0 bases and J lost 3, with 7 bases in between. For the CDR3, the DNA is TGTGCCAGCAGCTTAGGCATAAGGACAGATACGCAGTATTTT. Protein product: CASSLGIRTDTQYF.

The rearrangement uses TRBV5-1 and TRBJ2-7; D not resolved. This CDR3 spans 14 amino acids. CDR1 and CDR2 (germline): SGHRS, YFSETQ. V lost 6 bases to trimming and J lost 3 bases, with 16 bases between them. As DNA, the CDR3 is TGCGCCAGCAACCCCTCACCTGGGCACTACGAGCAGTACTTC. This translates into CASNPSPGHYEQYF. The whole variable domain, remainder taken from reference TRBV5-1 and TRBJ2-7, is KAGVTQTPRYLIKTRGQQVTLSCSPISGHRSVSWYQQTPGQGLQFLFEYFSETQRNKGNFPGRFSGRQFSNSRSEMNVSTLELGDSALYLCASNPSPGHYEQYFGPGTRLTVT.

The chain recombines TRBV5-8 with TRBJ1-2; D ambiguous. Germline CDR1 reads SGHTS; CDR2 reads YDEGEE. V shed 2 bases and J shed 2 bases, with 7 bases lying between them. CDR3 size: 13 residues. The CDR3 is CASSLLVNYGYTF. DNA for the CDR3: TGTGCCAGCAGCTTACTGGTGAACTATGGCTACACCTTC.

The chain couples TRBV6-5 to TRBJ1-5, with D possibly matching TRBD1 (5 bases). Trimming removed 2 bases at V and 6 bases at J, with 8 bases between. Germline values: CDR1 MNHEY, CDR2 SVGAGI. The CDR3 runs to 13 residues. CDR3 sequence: CASSYAGGQPQHF. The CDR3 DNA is TGTGCCAGCAGTTACGCGGGGGGTCAGCCCCAGCATTTT.

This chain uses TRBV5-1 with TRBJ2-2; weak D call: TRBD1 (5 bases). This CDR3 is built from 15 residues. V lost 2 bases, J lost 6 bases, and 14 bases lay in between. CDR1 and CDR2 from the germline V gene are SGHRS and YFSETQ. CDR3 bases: TGCGCCAGCAGCTTAGACAGCCCCGTAGCCGGGGAGCTGTTTTTT. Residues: CASSLDSPVAGELFF. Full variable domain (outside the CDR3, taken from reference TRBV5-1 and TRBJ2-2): KAGVTQTPRYLIKTRGQQVTLSCSPISGHRSVSWYQQTPGQGLQFLFEYFSETQRNKGNFPGRFSGRQFSNSRSEMNVSTLELGDSALYLCASSLDSPVAGELFFGEGSRLTVL.

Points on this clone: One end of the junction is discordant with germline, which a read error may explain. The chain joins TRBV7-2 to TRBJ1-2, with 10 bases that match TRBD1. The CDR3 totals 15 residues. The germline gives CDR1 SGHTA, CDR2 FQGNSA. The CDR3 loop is CASSKDRGRDYDYTF. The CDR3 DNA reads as TGTGCCAGCAGCAAAGACAGGGGGCGCGACTATGACTACACCTTC. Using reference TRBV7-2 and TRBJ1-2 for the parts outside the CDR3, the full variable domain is GAGVSQSPSNKVTEKGKDVELRCDPISGHTALYWYRQSLGQGLEFLIYFQGNSAPDKSGLPSDRFSAERTGGSVSTLTIQRTQQEDSAVYLCASSKDRGRDYDYTFGSGTRLTVV.

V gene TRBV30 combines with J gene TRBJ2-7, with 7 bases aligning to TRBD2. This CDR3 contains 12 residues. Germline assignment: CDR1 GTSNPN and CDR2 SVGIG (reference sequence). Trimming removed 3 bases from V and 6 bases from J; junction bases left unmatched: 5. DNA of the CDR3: TGTGCCTGGAGGGGAGGGAATGGCGAGCAGTACTTC. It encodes CAWRGGNGEQYF.

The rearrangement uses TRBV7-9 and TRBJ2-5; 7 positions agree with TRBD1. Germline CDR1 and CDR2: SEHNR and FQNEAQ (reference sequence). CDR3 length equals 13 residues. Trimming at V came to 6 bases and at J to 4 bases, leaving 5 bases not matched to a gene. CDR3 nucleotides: TGTGCCAGCAGTCAGGGGGTACGAGAGACCCAGTACTTC. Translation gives CASSQGVRETQYF.

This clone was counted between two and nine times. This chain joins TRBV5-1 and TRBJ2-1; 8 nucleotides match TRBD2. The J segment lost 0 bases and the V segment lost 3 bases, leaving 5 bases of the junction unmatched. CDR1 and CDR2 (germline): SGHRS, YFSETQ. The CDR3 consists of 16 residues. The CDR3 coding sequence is TGCGCCAGCAGCTCACTAGCGGATAGCTCCTACAATGAGCAGTTCTTC. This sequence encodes CASSSLADSSYNEQFF.

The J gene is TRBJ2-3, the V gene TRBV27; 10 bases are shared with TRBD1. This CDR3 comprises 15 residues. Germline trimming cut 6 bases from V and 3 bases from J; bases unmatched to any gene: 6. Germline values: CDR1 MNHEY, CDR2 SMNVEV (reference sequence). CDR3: CASSLDRGWTDTQYF. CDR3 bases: TGTGCCAGCAGCCTGGACAGGGGGTGGACAGATACGCAGTATTTT.

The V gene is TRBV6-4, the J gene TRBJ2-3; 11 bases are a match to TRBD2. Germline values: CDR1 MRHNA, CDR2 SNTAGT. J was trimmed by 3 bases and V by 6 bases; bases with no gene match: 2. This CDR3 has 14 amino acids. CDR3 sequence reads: CASRLAGATDTQYF. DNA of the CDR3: TGTGCCAGCAGACTAGCGGGAGCAACAGATACGCAGTATTTT.

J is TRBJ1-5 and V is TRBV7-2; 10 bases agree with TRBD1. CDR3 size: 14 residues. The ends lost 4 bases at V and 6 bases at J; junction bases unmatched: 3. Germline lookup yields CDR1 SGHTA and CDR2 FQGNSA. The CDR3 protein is CASSSGQGSQPQHF. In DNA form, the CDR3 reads TGTGCCAGCAGCTCGGGACAGGGGAGTCAGCCCCAGCATTTT.

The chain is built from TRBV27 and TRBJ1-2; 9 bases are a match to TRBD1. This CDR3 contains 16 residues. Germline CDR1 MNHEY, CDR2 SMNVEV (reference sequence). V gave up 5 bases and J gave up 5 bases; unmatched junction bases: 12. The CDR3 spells CASSLTLGTGSYGYTF. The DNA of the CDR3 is TGTGCCAGCAGTCTAACCCTCGGGACAGGGAGTTATGGCTACACCTTC.

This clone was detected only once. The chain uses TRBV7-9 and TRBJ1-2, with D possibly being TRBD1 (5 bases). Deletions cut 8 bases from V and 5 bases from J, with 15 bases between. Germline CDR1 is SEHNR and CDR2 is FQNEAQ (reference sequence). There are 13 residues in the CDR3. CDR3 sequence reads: CASRGTAFYGYTF. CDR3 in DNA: TGTGCCAGCCGCGGGACTGCTTTTTATGGCTACACCTTC. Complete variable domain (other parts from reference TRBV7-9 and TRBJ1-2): DTGVSQNPRHKITKRGQNVTFRCDPISEHNRLYWYRQTLGQGPEFLTYFQNEAQLEKSRLLSDRFSAERPKGSFSTLEIQRTEQGDSAMYLCASRGTAFYGYTFGSGTRLTVV.

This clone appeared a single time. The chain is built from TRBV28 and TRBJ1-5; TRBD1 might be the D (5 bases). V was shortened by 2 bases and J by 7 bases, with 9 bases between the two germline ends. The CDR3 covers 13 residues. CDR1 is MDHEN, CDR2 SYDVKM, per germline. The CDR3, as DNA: TGTGCCAGCAGTTTAAATCGGGGCCAGCCCCAGCATTTT. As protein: CASSLNRGQPQHF.